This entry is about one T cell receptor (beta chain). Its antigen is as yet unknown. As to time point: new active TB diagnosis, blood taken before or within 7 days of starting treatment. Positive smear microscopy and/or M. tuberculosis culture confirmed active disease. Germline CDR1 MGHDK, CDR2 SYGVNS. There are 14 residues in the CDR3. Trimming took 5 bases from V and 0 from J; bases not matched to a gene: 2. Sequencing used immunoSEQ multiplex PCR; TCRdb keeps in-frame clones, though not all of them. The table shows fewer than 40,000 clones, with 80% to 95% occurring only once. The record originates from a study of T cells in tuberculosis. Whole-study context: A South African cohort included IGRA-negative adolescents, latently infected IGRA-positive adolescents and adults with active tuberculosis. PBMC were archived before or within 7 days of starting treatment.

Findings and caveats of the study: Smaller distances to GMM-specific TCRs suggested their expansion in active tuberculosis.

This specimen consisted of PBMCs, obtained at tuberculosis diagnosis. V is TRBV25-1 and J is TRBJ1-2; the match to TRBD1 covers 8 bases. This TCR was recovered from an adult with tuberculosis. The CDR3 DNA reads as TGTGCCAGCAGTCGACAGGGGACTAACTATGGCTACACCTTC. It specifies CASSRQGTNYGYTF.